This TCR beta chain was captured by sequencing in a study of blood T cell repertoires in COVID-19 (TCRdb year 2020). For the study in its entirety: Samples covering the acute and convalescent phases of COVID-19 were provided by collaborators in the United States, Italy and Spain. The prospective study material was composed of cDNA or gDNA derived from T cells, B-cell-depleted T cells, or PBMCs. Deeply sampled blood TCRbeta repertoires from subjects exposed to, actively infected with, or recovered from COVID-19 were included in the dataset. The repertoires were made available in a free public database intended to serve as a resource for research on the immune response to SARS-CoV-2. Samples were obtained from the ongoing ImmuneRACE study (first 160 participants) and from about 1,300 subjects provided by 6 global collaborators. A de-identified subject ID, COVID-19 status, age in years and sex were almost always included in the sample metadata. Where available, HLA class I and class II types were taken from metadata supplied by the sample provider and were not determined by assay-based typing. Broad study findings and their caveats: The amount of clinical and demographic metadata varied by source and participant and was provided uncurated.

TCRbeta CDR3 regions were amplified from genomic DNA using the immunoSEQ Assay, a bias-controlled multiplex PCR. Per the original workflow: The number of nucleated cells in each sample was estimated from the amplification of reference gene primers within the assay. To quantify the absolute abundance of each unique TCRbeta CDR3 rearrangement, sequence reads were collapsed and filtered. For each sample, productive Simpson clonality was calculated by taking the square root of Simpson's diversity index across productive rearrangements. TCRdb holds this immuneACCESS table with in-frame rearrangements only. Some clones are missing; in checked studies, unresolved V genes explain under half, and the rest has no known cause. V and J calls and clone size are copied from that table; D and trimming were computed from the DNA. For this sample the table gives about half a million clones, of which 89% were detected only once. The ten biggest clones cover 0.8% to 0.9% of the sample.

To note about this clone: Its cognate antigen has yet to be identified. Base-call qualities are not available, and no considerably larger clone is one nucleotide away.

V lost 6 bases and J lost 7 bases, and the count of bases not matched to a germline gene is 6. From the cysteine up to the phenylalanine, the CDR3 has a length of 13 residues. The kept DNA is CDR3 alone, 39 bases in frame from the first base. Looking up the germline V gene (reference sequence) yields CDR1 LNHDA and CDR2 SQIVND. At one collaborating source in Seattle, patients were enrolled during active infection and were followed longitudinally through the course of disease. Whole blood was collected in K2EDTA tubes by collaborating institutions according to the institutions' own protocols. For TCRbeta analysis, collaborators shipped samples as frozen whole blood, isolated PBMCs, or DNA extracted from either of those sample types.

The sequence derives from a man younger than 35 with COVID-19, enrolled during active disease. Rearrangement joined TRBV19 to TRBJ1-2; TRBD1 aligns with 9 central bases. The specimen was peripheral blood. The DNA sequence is TGTGCCAGTAGCGACAGGGGGAACGGTGGCTACACCTTC. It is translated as CASSDRGNGGYTF.